This T cell receptor beta chain was sequenced in a study of T cells in Graves' hyperthyroidism and ophthalmopathy. A patient was excluded if there was uncontrolled infection, other autoimmune disease, pregnancy or lactation. Using RNA transcripts as the source, TCR beta CDR3 regions were amplified. TCR CDR3 regions were first amplified by RT-PCR with HTBI primers. TCRdb independently ran MiXCR on the multiplex PCR reads; one entry per CDR3 protein. The table has hundreds of thousands of distinct CDR3 sequences, just under 20% seen once; the top ten hold 47%. V lost 4 bases to trimming and J lost 7 bases, with 13 bases between them. The CDR3 covers 14 residues. Germline V gene lookup returns CDR1 MGHDK and CDR2 SYGVNS.

The chain uses TRBV25-1 and TRBJ1-4, with TRBD1 as a possible D gene (6 bases). This receptor was obtained from a middle-aged man with Graves' ophthalmopathy. Sequencing was performed on blood. For the CDR3, the DNA is TGTGCCAGCAGTGCCGGGGGCAGTATTGAAAAACTGTTTTTT. It encodes CASSAGGSIEKLFF.